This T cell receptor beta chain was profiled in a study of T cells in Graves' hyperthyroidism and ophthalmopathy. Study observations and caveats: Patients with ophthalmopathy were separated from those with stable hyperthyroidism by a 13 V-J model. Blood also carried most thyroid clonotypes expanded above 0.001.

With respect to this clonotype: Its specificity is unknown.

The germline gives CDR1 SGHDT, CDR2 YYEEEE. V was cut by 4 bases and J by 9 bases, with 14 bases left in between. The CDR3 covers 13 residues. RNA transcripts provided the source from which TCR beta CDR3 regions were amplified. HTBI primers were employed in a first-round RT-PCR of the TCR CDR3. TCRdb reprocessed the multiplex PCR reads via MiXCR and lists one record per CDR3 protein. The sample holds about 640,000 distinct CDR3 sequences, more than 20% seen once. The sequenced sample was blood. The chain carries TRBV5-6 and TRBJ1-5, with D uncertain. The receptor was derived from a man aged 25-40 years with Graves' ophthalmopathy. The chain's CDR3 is CASSRAPGWPQHF. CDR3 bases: TGTGCCAGCAGCCGGGCCCCGGGATGGCCCCAGCATTTT. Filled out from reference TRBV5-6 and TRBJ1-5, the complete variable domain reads DAGVTQSPTHLIKTRGQQVTLRCSPKSGHDTVSWYQQALGQGPQFIFQYYEEEERQRGNFPDRFSGHQFPNYSSELNVNALLLGDSALYLCASSRAPGWPQHFGDGTRLSIL.